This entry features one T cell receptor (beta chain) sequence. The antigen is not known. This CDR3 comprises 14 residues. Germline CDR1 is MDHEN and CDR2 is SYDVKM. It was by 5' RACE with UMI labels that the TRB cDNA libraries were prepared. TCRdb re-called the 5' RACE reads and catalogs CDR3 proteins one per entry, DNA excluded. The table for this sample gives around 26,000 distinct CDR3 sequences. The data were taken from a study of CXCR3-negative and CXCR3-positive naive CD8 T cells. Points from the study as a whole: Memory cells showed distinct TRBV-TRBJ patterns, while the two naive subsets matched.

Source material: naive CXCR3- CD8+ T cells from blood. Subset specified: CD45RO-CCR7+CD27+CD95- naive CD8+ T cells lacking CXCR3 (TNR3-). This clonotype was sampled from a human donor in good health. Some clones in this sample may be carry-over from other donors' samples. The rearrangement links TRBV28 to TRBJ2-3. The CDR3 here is CASSLADLWDTQYF.